One and the same sample provided the 29 T cell receptor beta chains below, sequenced in a study of cytomegalovirus exposure and HLA in healthy donors. Primers: 60 Vbeta forward and 13 Jbeta reverse. Using immunoSEQ multiplex PCR, the repertoire was profiled, and TCRdb retains in-frame clones only, with some absent. The sample shows approximately 33,000 clones, about 53% of them seen only once. The specimen sequenced was PBMCs. These TCRs come from a woman in her thirties or forties in good health and CMV-seropositive.

V gene TRBV30 combines with J gene TRBJ1-6, with D tentatively TRBD1 (6 bases). This CDR3 has 13 residues. The V gene's germline CDR1 is GTSNPN and CDR2 SVGIG (reference sequence). V lost 4 bases and J 4 bases, leaving 8 bases between the germline ends. CDR3 nucleotide sequence: TGTGCCTGGACGGGACAATATAATTCACCCCTCCACTTT. Translated, it gives CAWTGQYNSPLHF.

This clone was seen more than once but under ten times. The chain is built from TRBV11-2 and TRBJ1-6; D is undetermined. V lost 1 base and J lost 3, with 4 bases in between. There are 14 residues in the CDR3. Per the germline V gene, CDR1 is SGHAT and CDR2 is FQNNGV. CDR3 protein: CASSLVLYNSPLHF. CDR3 nucleotides: TGTGCCAGCAGCTTAGTACTCTATAATTCACCCCTCCACTTT.

This rearrangement joins TRBV7-9 to TRBJ2-5; maybe TRBD1 (5 bases). The CDR3 consists of 13 residues. V lost 5 bases to trimming and J lost 5 bases, with 12 bases between them. CDR1 SEHNR and CDR2 FQNEAQ come from the germline V gene (reference sequence). The CDR3 spells CASSPVKGETQYF. DNA of the CDR3: TGTGCCAGCAGCCCAGTCAAGGGGGAGACCCAGTACTTC.

This clone was seen a handful of times. As DNA, the CDR3 is TGTGCCAGCTCACCCTCTAGAGCCCAGTACTTC. As protein: CASSPSRAQYF. The rearrangement joins TRBV2 to TRBJ2-5; no clear D gene. Trimming shortened V by 8 bases and J by 9 bases, and 13 bases separated the two germline ends. The germline gives CDR1 SNHLY, CDR2 FYNNEI. The CDR3 contains 11 residues.

The chain joins TRBV30 to TRBJ1-6; the match to TRBD1 covers 9 bases. After removal of 1 base from V and 7 bases from J, the junction contained 5 bases not matched to a gene. Per germline, CDR1 GTSNPN and CDR2 SVGIG (reference sequence). The CDR3 totals 15 residues. Here the CDR3 DNA reads TGTGCCTGGAGTGCACGACAGGGGGACAATTCACCCCTCCACTTT. It yields the protein CAWSARQGDNSPLHF.

This chain joins TRBV7-9 and TRBJ1-1; tentative D call: TRBD1 (6 bases). The CDR3 length is 17 residues. Deletions cut 1 base from V and 0 bases from J, with 15 bases between. Per germline, CDR1 SEHNR and CDR2 FQNEAQ (reference sequence). Written as DNA, the CDR3 is TGTGCCAGCAGCTTAGGGACAGACCAAGTCTTGAACACTGAAGCTTTCTTT. It encodes CASSLGTDQVLNTEAFF. Together with reference TRBV7-9 and TRBJ1-1, the CDR3 gives the full variable domain: DTGVSQNPRHKITKRGQNVTFRCDPISEHNRLYWYRQTLGQGPEFLTYFQNEAQLEKSRLLSDRFSAERPKGSFSTLEIQRTEQGDSAMYLCASSLGTDQVLNTEAFFGQGTRLTVV.

The V call is TRBV19, the J call TRBJ1-3, with D hard to call. The CDR3 length is 14 residues. Germline lookup yields CDR1 LNHDA and CDR2 SQIVND (reference sequence). V dropped 7 bases and J dropped 0 bases, with 10 bases sitting between them. The CDR3 loop reads CASNHLSSGNTIYF. CDR3 in DNA: TGTGCCAGTAACCACCTCAGCTCTGGAAACACCATATATTTT.

There are a few counts of this clone. The DNA for the CDR3 is TGTGCCAGCTCCCGTGGACTAGAGGGCATTCAGTACTTC. Protein product: CASSRGLEGIQYF. This sequence joins TRBV18 and TRBJ2-4, with 7 bases that match TRBD2. The CDR3 loop spans 13 amino acids. The V segment lost 6 bases and the J segment 9 bases; nucleotides outside the gene matches: 8. Germline V gene lookup returns CDR1 KGHSH and CDR2 LQKENI.

This clone was counted once. This chain links TRBV29-1 with TRBJ1-1; D gene uncertain. V lost 2 bases and J lost 3, with 10 bases in between. The length of the CDR3 is 13 residues. Germline CDR1 is SQVTM and CDR2 is ANQGSEA. The CDR3 spells CSVERGSYTEAFF. The CDR3, as DNA: TGCAGCGTTGAACGGGGTTCCTACACTGAAGCTTTCTTT.

The count of this clone is one. CDR3 loop: CASSLHSGGAGEQFF. CDR3 nucleotides: TGCGCCAGCAGCCTTCATAGCGGGGGGGCCGGTGAGCAGTTCTTC. The rearrangement joins TRBV4-1 to TRBJ2-1, with 11 bases matching TRBD2. The CDR3 loop spans 15 amino acids. J was trimmed by 9 bases and V by 4 bases; bases with no gene match: 8. Germline-derived CDR1 and CDR2 are MGHRA and YSYEKL.

The chain is built from TRBV6-1 and TRBJ2-1, with 8 bases matching TRBD1. In germline, CDR1 is MNHNS, CDR2 SASEGT. There are 13 residues in the CDR3. V dropped 6 bases and J dropped 6; count of bases not matched to a gene: 4. The CDR3 nucleotides read TGTGCCAGCAGGACAGGGGAGTTCAATGAGCAGTTCTTC. Its translation is CASRTGEFNEQFF.

J is TRBJ2-7 and V is TRBV7-2; 8 positions match TRBD1. The CDR3 runs to 15 residues. From germline, CDR1 is SGHTA and CDR2 FQGNSA. V dropped 3 bases and J dropped 3; count of bases not matched to a gene: 7. The chain's CDR3 is CASSLTFGQGYEQYF. CDR3 DNA: TGTGCCAGCAGCTTGACTTTTGGACAGGGCTACGAGCAGTACTTC.

This CDR3 is CASSWRAGELFF. In DNA form, the CDR3 reads TGTGCCAGCAGCTGGCGGGCAGGGGAGCTGTTTTTT. The chain couples TRBV7-3 to TRBJ2-2; tentative D call: TRBD2 (5 bases). Germline V gene lookup returns CDR1 SGHTA and CDR2 FQGTGA. V was clipped by 4 bases and J by 8 bases, with 8 bases between them. The CDR3 is made up of 12 amino acids.

The chain is built from TRBV28 and TRBJ2-4, with D maybe TRBD1 (6 bases). The length of the CDR3 is 16 residues. Trimming took 2 bases from V and 2 from J, leaving 13 bases between them. Germline-derived CDR1 and CDR2 are MDHEN and SYDVKM. Here the CDR3 DNA reads TGTGCCAGCAGTTTACAGGGGTTCGGAACCAAAAACATTCAGTACTTC. It is translated as CASSLQGFGTKNIQYF.

This clone was detected a few times. The J gene is TRBJ2-7, the V gene TRBV5-6, with TRBD2 matching over 10 bases. The CDR3 is made up of 16 amino acids. The V segment lost 3 bases and the J segment 0 bases; nucleotides outside the gene matches: 6. Germline loops: CDR1 SGHDT, CDR2 YYEEEE. In nucleotides, the CDR3 is TGTGCCAGCAGCTACCTAGCGGGGGAAGACTCCTACGAGCAGTACTTC. Protein product: CASSYLAGEDSYEQYF.

The J gene is TRBJ2-1, the V gene TRBV4-1; perhaps TRBD2 as D (5 bases). Germline values: CDR1 MGHRA, CDR2 YSYEKL. V was trimmed by 1 base and J by 6 bases, leaving 13 bases between them. CDR3 length: 15 residues. The CDR3 DNA follows: TGCGCCAGCAGCCAAGCGGGAACACGAGTCAATGAGCAGTTCTTC. Translating it yields CASSQAGTRVNEQFF.

The chain joins TRBV9 to TRBJ2-7; 9 nucleotides agree with TRBD1. The V segment lost 4 bases and the J segment 1 base; nucleotides outside the gene matches: 3. CDR1 SGDLS and CDR2 YYNGEE come from the germline V gene. This CDR3 has 14 residues. CDR3 protein: CASSLGTGSYEQYF. The CDR3 bases are TGTGCCAGCAGCCTGGGGACAGGGTCCTACGAGCAGTACTTC.

This clone appeared a few times. This sequence joins TRBV6-1 and TRBJ2-2; D gene unclear. The germline gives CDR1 MNHNS, CDR2 SASEGT. The CDR3 runs 13 residues. Trimming stripped 4 bases from V and 5 bases from J, with 8 bases between. As DNA, the CDR3 is TGTGCCAGCAGTGCGAGAGAAACCGGGGAGCTGTTTTTT. Translation: CASSARETGELFF.

The CDR3 spells CASSLAPTRGGQFF. CDR3 coding DNA: TGTGCCAGCAGCTTAGCGCCAACGAGGGGGGGGCAGTTCTTC. The chain uses TRBV7-8 and TRBJ2-1, with D maybe TRBD2 (7 bases). Germline assignment: CDR1 SGHVS and CDR2 FQNEAQ. The CDR3 covers 14 residues. The ends were cut back, 0 bases at V and 12 bases at J, with 15 bases in the middle.

There are a few counts of this clone. The genes are TRBV1 and TRBJ1-5; the table's D gene call, TRBD1, was not cross checked with the DNA. TRBV1 is an annotated pseudogene. This CDR3 comprises 18 residues. In nucleotides, the CDR3 is TGCACCAGCAGCCAAGGCGCGATAGGACAGGAGTTGAATCAGCCCCAGCATTTT. It specifies CTSSQGAIGQELNQPQHF.

This clone has just one count. The gene calls are TRBV7-3 and TRBJ1-2; no clear D gene. This CDR3 is 14 amino acids long. The ends were cut back, 4 bases at V and 6 bases at J, with 15 bases in the middle. Germline CDR1 SGHTA, CDR2 FQGTGA. DNA for the CDR3: TGTGCCAGCAGCTCAGACGAAGACTCGGATGGCTACACCTTC. Translation: CASSSDEDSDGYTF. Combining the CDR3 with reference TRBV7-3 and TRBJ1-2 gives the whole variable domain GAGVSQTPSNKVTEKGKYVELRCDPISGHTALYWYRQSLGQGPEFLIYFQGTGAADDSGLPNDRFFAVRPEGSVSTLKIQRTERGDSAVYLCASSSDEDSDGYTFGSGTRLTVV.

The chain recombines TRBV15 with TRBJ1-2; D remains ambiguous. Germline V gene sequence: CDR1 LNHNV, CDR2 YYDKDF (reference sequence). The CDR3 covers 13 residues. Trimming stripped 1 base from V and 4 bases from J, with 7 bases between. This CDR3 is CATSRGQGYGYTF. CDR3 nucleotides: TGTGCCACCAGCAGAGGACAAGGCTATGGCTACACCTTC.

This clone has just one count. The V gene is TRBV21-1, the J gene TRBJ2-7; TRBD2, as called in the table, went unchecked against the DNA. TRBV21-1 has pseudogene status. The CDR3 is 16 residues long. The CDR3 DNA reads as TGTGCCAGCAGCAAAGTTCCCCCTCCCAACTTCTACGAGCAGTACTTC. It translates to CASSKVPPPNFYEQYF.

V and J are TRBV19 and TRBJ2-1, with 7 nucleotides matching TRBD1. CDR1 is LNHDA and CDR2 is SQIVND in the germline V gene (reference sequence). This CDR3 is 13 amino acids long. V was clipped by 5 bases and J by 4 bases; unmatched bases: 2. CDR3 protein: CASSGTAYNEQFF. CDR3 sequence (DNA): TGTGCCAGTAGTGGGACAGCGTACAATGAGCAGTTCTTC.

This clone was seen more than once but under ten times. The gene calls are TRBV7-9 and TRBJ1-1; TRBD1 agrees at 12 bases. The CDR3 loop spans 14 amino acids. Germline V gene data show CDR1 as SEHNR and CDR2 as FQNEAQ (reference sequence). V lost 4 bases, J lost 8 bases, and 5 bases stayed unmatched. CDR3: CASSSGQGASEAFF. CDR3 sequence (DNA): TGTGCCAGCAGCTCGGGACAGGGGGCTTCGGAAGCTTTCTTT.

The rearrangement links TRBV2 to TRBJ1-4; tentative D call: TRBD1 (6 bases). Trimming shortened V by 6 bases and J by 7 bases, and 15 bases separated the two germline ends. Germline V gives CDR1 SNHLY, CDR2 FYNNEI. The CDR3 loop spans 14 amino acids. CDR3 nucleotides: TGTGCCAGCAGAGACCAGGGGAGGGGTGAAAAACTGTTTTTT. It yields the protein CASRDQGRGEKLFF.

The V and J genes are TRBV4-1 and TRBJ2-1; 10 nucleotides match TRBD2. V was clipped by 4 bases and J by 2 bases; unmatched bases: 2. The CDR3 extends over 15 amino acids. The germline V gene encodes CDR1 MGHRA and CDR2 YSYEKL. The CDR3 nucleotides are TGCGCCAGCAGCCCGAGCGGGGGGGCCTACAATGAGCAGTTCTTC. Its protein product is CASSPSGGAYNEQFF.

The rearrangement links TRBV30 to TRBJ1-1, with unresolved D. CDR1 is GTSNPN, CDR2 SVGIG, per germline (reference sequence). V dropped 0 bases and J dropped 5 bases, with 10 bases sitting between them. The CDR3 runs to 13 residues. CDR3 residues: CAWSVLRETEAFF. CDR3 nucleotides: TGTGCCTGGAGTGTACTCCGGGAAACTGAAGCTTTCTTT.

The chain combines TRBV7-9 with TRBJ2-4; 9 nucleotides line up with TRBD1. The CDR3 totals 15 residues. Looked up from germline, CDR1 is SEHNR and CDR2 is FQNEAQ (reference sequence). V gave up 2 bases and J gave up 8 bases; unmatched junction bases: 7. The CDR3 sequence: CASSLYGQGIDIQYF. The CDR3, as DNA: TGTGCCAGCAGCTTATATGGACAGGGGATAGACATTCAGTACTTC.